The 18 T cell receptor beta chains presented below share a single source sample, sequenced in a study of breast tumors, draining lymph nodes, adjacent tissues. TCRdb redid the calling of the multiplex PCR reads with MiXCR, one entry per CDR3 protein. Of about 230,000 distinct CDR3 sequences listed, approximately 30% are singletons. Samples came from axillary lymph nodes draining the breast cancer. Source material: axillary lymph node tissue. Receptors originate from a female donor with breast cancer. Some clones in this sample may be carry-over from other donors' samples.

This clonotype appeared a single time. This sequence may be a read error, since a much larger clone differs from it by one base. The J gene is TRBJ2-5, the V gene TRBV6-5; 10 bases line up with TRBD2. Germline values: CDR1 MNHEY, CDR2 SVGAGI. The CDR3 consists of 16 residues. The CDR3 protein is CASSYSSGRAYEIQYF. The DNA for the CDR3 is TGTGCCAGCAGTTACTCAAGCGGGAGGGCCTATGAGATCCAGTACTTC.

The rearrangement joins TRBV11-2 to TRBJ2-5, with D perhaps matching TRBD1 (5 bases). V was pared by 5 bases and J by 4 bases, with 20 bases between. The CDR3 covers 16 residues. CDR1 SGHAT and CDR2 FQNNGV come from the germline V gene. CDR3 sequence: CASSLPRRAWRETQYF. Here the CDR3 DNA reads TGTGCCAGCAGCCTCCCCCGCAGGGCTTGGCGAGAGACCCAGTACTTC.

The chain combines TRBV28 with TRBJ1-2, with TRBD1 identical over 8 bases. The CDR3 has 12 amino acids. V was clipped by 6 bases and J by 8 bases; unmatched bases: 5. Germline V gene lookup returns CDR1 MDHEN and CDR2 SYDVKM. The CDR3 loop reads CASSLRDRGYTF. The CDR3 DNA is TGTGCCAGCAGCCTCCGGGACAGGGGCTACACCTTC.

Many counts were recorded for this clonotype. This sequence joins TRBV13 and TRBJ2-3; tentatively, D is TRBD2 (7 bases). Trimming took 5 bases from V and 5 from J, leaving 14 bases between them. The V gene's germline CDR1 is PRHDT and CDR2 FYEKMQ (reference sequence). This CDR3 region has 14 residues. CDR3 region: CASSPAGAGDTQYF. The CDR3 coding sequence is TGTGCCAGCAGCCCGGCGGGGGCTGGAGATACGCAGTATTTT.

This clonotype was seen only once. A read error is likely, as this CDR3 ends without the conserved phenylalanine or tryptophan. Because the CDR3's place on the DNA is in doubt, the DNA is left out and the CDR3 is given as listed by TCRdb. The V call is TRBV5-4, the J call TRBJ2-6; the table's TRBD2 call for D was not verified on the DNA. Germline assignment: CDR1 SGHNT and CDR2 YYREEE (reference sequence). The CDR3 has 10 amino acids, counting both end residues. The CDR3 is CASSSKGLDV.

The V gene is TRBV20-1, the J gene TRBJ2-3, with D maybe TRBD1 (11 bases). Germline-derived CDR1 and CDR2 are DFQATT and SNEGSKA (reference sequence). V lost 1 base and J lost 11, with 34 bases in between. This CDR3 spans 19 amino acids. The CDR3 spells CSARGWGQGVASGSYEQYF. In DNA, the CDR3 is TGCAGTGCTAGAGGGTGGGGACAGGGGGTAGCTAGCGGGAGTTATGAGCAGTATTTT.

For this clonotype: At one end, the junction sequence differs from germline, possibly due to a read error. This sequence joins TRBV11-2 and TRBJ2-5, with D perhaps matching TRBD1 (6 bases). CDR1 SGHAT and CDR2 FQNNGV come from the germline V gene. The CDR3 is 15 amino acids. The CDR3 reads CASSLQGTYQETQCF. In DNA, the CDR3 is TGTGCCAGCAGCTTACAGGGGACGTACCAAGAGACCCAGTGCTTC.

This clonotype was detected many times. This sequence joins TRBV30 and TRBJ1-4, with D tentatively TRBD1 (5 bases). The CDR3 is 13 residues long. The ends were cut back, 3 bases at V and 8 bases at J, with 13 bases in the middle. Germline V gives CDR1 GTSNPN, CDR2 SVGIG (reference sequence). CDR3 sequence: CAWRVQGGEKLFF. The DNA for the CDR3 is TGTGCCTGGAGGGTTCAGGGAGGGGAAAAACTGTTTTTT.

The sample holds many counts of this clonotype. This chain uses TRBV20-1 with TRBJ1-6; D might be TRBD1 (5 bases). CDR1 and CDR2 from the germline V gene are DFQATT and SNEGSKA (reference sequence). V shed 0 bases and J shed 10 bases, with 19 bases lying between them. The CDR3 contains 16 residues. The CDR3 protein is CSARDPREGLTSPLHF. CDR3 DNA: TGCAGTGCTAGAGATCCCAGGGAGGGATTAACCTCACCCCTCCACTTT.

In this sample, this clonotype turned up many times. V and J are TRBV13 and TRBJ2-7; TRBD2 aligns across 13 bases. Germline assignment: CDR1 PRHDT and CDR2 FYEKMQ (reference sequence). This CDR3 has 16 residues. With V trimmed by 4 bases and J by 4 bases, 7 bases remained unmatched. The CDR3 here is CASSSRTSGSQYEQYF. The CDR3 bases are TGTGCCAGCAGCTCCCGGACTAGCGGGAGTCAGTACGAGCAGTACTTC. Using reference TRBV13 and TRBJ2-7 for the parts outside the CDR3, the full variable domain is AAGVIQSPRHLIKEKRETATLKCYPIPRHDTVYWYQQGPGQDPQFLISFYEKMQSDKGSIPDRFSAQQFSDYHSELNMSSLELGDSALYFCASSSRTSGSQYEQYFGPGTRLTVT.

This clonotype was detected many times. The chain employs TRBV28 and TRBJ2-2, with TRBD1 identical over 7 bases. This CDR3 comprises 14 residues. After removal of 6 bases from V and 6 bases from J, the junction contained 7 bases not matched to a gene. The V gene's germline CDR1 is MDHEN and CDR2 SYDVKM. CDR3 sequence: CASSTQGPAGELFF. CDR3 coding DNA: TGTGCCAGCAGCACACAGGGGCCGGCCGGGGAGCTGTTTTTT.

This clonotype showed up many times. The chain has TRBV6-1 and TRBJ2-7, with TRBD1 as a possible D gene (7 bases). The CDR3 spans 14 residues. Trimming pared 4 bases from V and 5 bases from J, leaving 15 bases between. Per the germline V gene, CDR1 is MNHNS and CDR2 is SASEGT. In DNA form, the CDR3 reads TGTGCCAGCAGTGTTCAGGGGGGAAAGAACGAGCAGTACTTC. Translation gives CASSVQGGKNEQYF.

This clonotype was counted ten times or more. The chain is built from TRBV4-2 and TRBJ2-7; D tentatively reads TRBD1 or TRBD2 (5 bases each). The CDR3 loop spans 15 amino acids. The V gene lost 2 bases and the J gene lost 2 bases, with 13 bases spanning the gap. Germline V gene data show CDR1 as LGHNA and CDR2 as YNFKEQ. The CDR3 bases are TGTGCCAGCAGCCAACCCGGGACGCAACCCTACGAGCAGTACTTC. It encodes CASSQPGTQPYEQYF.

The genes are TRBV10-3 and TRBJ2-3; 10 positions agree with TRBD1. V shed 6 bases, J shed 0 bases, and the junction held 9 bases outside the gene matches. The CDR3 is made up of 17 amino acids. CDR1 and CDR2 from the germline V gene are ENHRY and SYGVKD. This CDR3 reads CAIRTGTGAYSTDTQYF. The CDR3 nucleotides read TGTGCCATCAGAACCGGGACAGGGGCTTATAGCACAGATACGCAGTATTTT.

This clonotype was picked up many times. The V gene is TRBV30, the J gene TRBJ1-5; 11 bases are shared with TRBD1. Germline CDR1 GTSNPN, CDR2 SVGIG (reference sequence). The CDR3 has 15 residues. V lost 2 bases and J lost 6; bases outside the gene matches: 6. CDR3 nucleotides: TGTGCCTGGAGTATCGGACAGGGGGCCTTTCAGCCCCAGCATTTT. This translates into CAWSIGQGAFQPQHF.

This clonotype was recorded a few times. Being one base from a much bigger clone, this may be a read error. V is TRBV7-9 and J is TRBJ2-1, with TRBD1 as a possible D gene (5 bases). Looked up from germline, CDR1 is SEHNR and CDR2 is FQNEAQ (reference sequence). This CDR3 is built from 15 residues. The CDR3 loop reads CASSLGQSSYNEQLF. The CDR3, as DNA: TGTGCCAGCAGCTTAGGACAGAGCTCCTACAATGAGCAGCTCTTC.

The chain links TRBV4-2 to TRBJ1-6; D is uncertain. V lost 4 bases to trimming and J lost 6 bases, with 7 bases between them. Germline assignment: CDR1 LGHNA and CDR2 YNFKEQ. The CDR3 has 13 amino acids. CDR3 bases: TGTGCCAGCAGCCCCCTCCTTAATTCACCCCTCCACTTT. This gives the protein CASSPLLNSPLHF.

There are many counts of this clonotype. The chain couples TRBV20-1 to TRBJ2-7, with no clear D. Germline V gene lookup returns CDR1 DFQATT and CDR2 SNEGSKA (reference sequence). V was cut by 7 bases and J by 1 base, with 8 bases left in between. The CDR3 is 11 amino acids. The CDR3 loop reads CSVSLSYEQYF. The CDR3 DNA sequence: TGCAGTGTCTCCCTGTCCTACGAGCAGTACTTC.